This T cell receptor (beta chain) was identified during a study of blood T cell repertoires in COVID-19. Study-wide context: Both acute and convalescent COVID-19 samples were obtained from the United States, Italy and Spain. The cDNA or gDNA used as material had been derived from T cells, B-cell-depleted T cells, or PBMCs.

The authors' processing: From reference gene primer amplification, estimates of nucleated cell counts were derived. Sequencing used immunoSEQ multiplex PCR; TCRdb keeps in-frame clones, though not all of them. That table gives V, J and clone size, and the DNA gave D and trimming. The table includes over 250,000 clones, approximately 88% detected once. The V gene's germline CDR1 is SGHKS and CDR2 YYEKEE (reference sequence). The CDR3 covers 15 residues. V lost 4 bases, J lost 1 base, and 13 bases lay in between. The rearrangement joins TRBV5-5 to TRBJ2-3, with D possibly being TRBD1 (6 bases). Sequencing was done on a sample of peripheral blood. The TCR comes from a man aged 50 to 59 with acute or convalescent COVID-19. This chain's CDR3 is CASSLTGHGTDTQYF. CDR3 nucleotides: TGTGCCAGCAGCCTGACAGGTCACGGCACAGATACGCAGTATTTT. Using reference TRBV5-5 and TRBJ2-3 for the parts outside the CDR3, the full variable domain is DAGVTQSPTHLIKTRGQQVTLRCSPISGHKSVSWYQQVLGQGPQFIFQYYEKEERGRGNFPDRFSARQFPNYSSELNVNALLLGDSALYLCASSLTGHGTDTQYFGPGTRLTVL.